Below are 13 T cell receptor beta chains sequenced from a single sample in a study of T cell repertoires in cytomegalovirus infection. The antigens these receptors bind are not known. In TCRdb, the reads were re-called with MiXCR into one record per CDR3 protein. The data show about 830,000 distinct CDR3 sequences, 30% to 35% seen once. The sample here was cultured CD8+ T cells from PBMCs, taken from culture after CMV antigen stimulation. All receptors come from a human donor in good health (CMV status not recorded). Some clones in this sample may be carry-over from other donors' samples.

This sequence joins TRBV7-9 and TRBJ1-4, with TRBD1 identical over 10 bases. Germline trimming cut 6 bases from V and 8 bases from J; bases unmatched to any gene: 6. The CDR3 loop spans 14 amino acids. The germline V gene has CDR1 SEHNR and CDR2 FQNEAQ (reference sequence). The CDR3 region is CASRATGGNEKLFF. CDR3 coding DNA: TGTGCCAGCAGAGCGACAGGGGGCAACGAAAAACTGTTTTTT.

The V and J genes are TRBV25-1 and TRBJ2-2, with TRBD1 identical over 7 bases. The V gene's germline CDR1 is MGHDK and CDR2 SYGVNS. V shed 4 bases and J 1 base; nucleotides not matched to a gene: 3. The CDR3 runs to 15 residues. The CDR3 nucleotides read TGTGCCAGCAGTGCGAGGGGGCAGAACACCGGGGAGCTGTTTTTT. Residues: CASSARGQNTGELFF.

The chain is built from TRBV7-9 and TRBJ2-7; D may match TRBD1 or TRBD2 (5 bases each). The germline V and J ends were trimmed by 1 base and 0 bases, with 13 bases remaining between them. The CDR3 has 16 amino acids. Germline assignment: CDR1 SEHNR and CDR2 FQNEAQ (reference sequence). The CDR3 DNA follows: TGTGCCAGCAGCTTAGTTCTAGGGGACCCCTCCTACGAGCAGTACGTC. This codes for CASSLVLGDPSYEQYV.

This clonotype was observed a handful of times. The CDR3 DNA reads as TGTGCCAGCAGCCCCCAAAGCAATCAGCCCCAGCATTTT. Residues: CASSPQSNQPQHF. J is TRBJ1-5 and V is TRBV3-1, with D uncertain. Trimming cost V 4 bases and J 1 base, with 5 bases left between them. The V gene's germline CDR1 is LGHDT and CDR2 YNNKEL (reference sequence). CDR3 length: 13 residues.

This clonotype has a count of ten or more. The genes are TRBV7-6 and TRBJ2-1; D is unclear. Germline V gene data show CDR1 as SGHVS and CDR2 as FNYEAQ. Trimming removed 5 bases from V and 0 bases from J, with 11 bases in between. This CDR3 region has 15 residues. The CDR3 coding sequence is TGTGCCAGCAGCATCATTAGCAGCTCCTACAATGAGCAGTTCTTC. Protein product: CASSIISSSYNEQFF. The complete variable domain, with remaining parts taken from reference TRBV7-6 and TRBJ2-1, reads GAGVSQSPRYKVTKRGQDVALRCDPISGHVSLYWYRQALGQGPEFLTYFNYEAQQDKSGLPNDRFSAERPEGSISTLTIQRTEQRDSAMYRCASSIISSSYNEQFFGPGTRLTVL.

V usage is TRBV5-5 and J usage is TRBJ1-6; D may be TRBD1 (6 bases). Germline-derived CDR1 and CDR2 are SGHKS and YYEKEE (reference sequence). This CDR3 region has 13 residues. Trimming took 0 bases from V and 11 from J, leaving 9 bases between them. CDR3 residues: CASSLGGGPPLHF. The CDR3 DNA sequence: TGTGCCAGCAGCTTGGGGGGGGGCCCACCCCTCCACTTT.

V usage is TRBV28 and J usage is TRBJ2-3; 8 bases map to TRBD2. This CDR3 is 17 amino acids long. Germline-derived CDR1 and CDR2 are MDHEN and SYDVKM. Unmatched junction bases numbered 11, after V lost 5 bases and J lost 1 base. The chain's CDR3 is CASSPPGGASGTDTQYF. In DNA form, the CDR3 reads TGTGCCAGCAGTCCCCCCGGGGGGGCAAGTGGCACAGATACGCAGTATTTT.

At least ten counts were recorded for this clonotype. The rearrangement uses TRBV7-8 and TRBJ2-1; 7 bases align to TRBD1. Unmatched junction bases numbered 4, after V lost 4 bases and J lost 4 bases. Germline V gene sequence: CDR1 SGHVS, CDR2 FQNEAQ. The CDR3 totals 14 residues. This chain's CDR3 is CASSSPGQYNEQFF. CDR3 bases: TGTGCCAGCAGCTCCCCGGGACAGTACAATGAGCAGTTCTTC.

Only a few counts were recorded for this clonotype. The J gene is TRBJ2-7, the V gene TRBV28, with D possibly TRBD1 on 6 matching bases. The V and J ends lost 8 bases and 6 bases respectively, with 14 bases between them. The germline CDR1 and CDR2 sequences are MDHEN and SYDVKM. The CDR3 has 12 residues. This CDR3 reads CASRGRGSEQYV. CDR3 sequence (DNA): TGTGCCAGCCGAGGAAGGGGGAGCGAGCAGTACGTC.

This clonotype has more than one count but fewer than ten. V gene TRBV6-2 or TRBV6-3 combines with J gene TRBJ2-2, with 9 bases matching TRBD2. The CDR3 contains 18 residues. J lost 0 bases, V lost 5 bases, and 10 bases had no gene match. Germline CDR1 is MNHEY and CDR2 is SVGEGT. CDR3: CASSPLAGVGANTGELFF. The DNA for the CDR3 is TGTGCCAGCAGTCCATTAGCGGGGGTAGGAGCGAACACCGGGGAGCTGTTTTTT.

The chain links TRBV7-3 to TRBJ1-4; TRBD1 is a possible D gene (5 bases). Germline values: CDR1 SGHTA, CDR2 FQGTGA. Deletions cut 2 bases from V and 8 bases from J, with 15 bases between. This CDR3 is built from 15 residues. CDR3 nucleotides: TGTGCCAGCAGCTTAGGGGCTGAGGCGGGGGAAAAACTGTTTTTT. Its protein is CASSLGAEAGEKLFF.

This rearrangement joins TRBV7-6 to TRBJ2-3; TRBD2 is a possible D gene (6 bases). The CDR3 contains 14 residues. V lost 1 base and J 6 bases, leaving 11 bases between the germline ends. Per the germline V gene, CDR1 is SGHVS and CDR2 is FNYEAQ. CDR3 in amino acids: CASSLGLGMDTQYF. The CDR3, as DNA: TGTGCCAGCAGCTTAGGACTAGGCATGGATACGCAGTATTTT.

The count of this clonotype is one. The chain recombines TRBV7-4 with TRBJ2-1; TRBD1 matches 10 bases. V trimming: 9 bases; J trimming: 5 bases; junction bases outside the gene matches: 10. Germline values: CDR1 SGHVT, CDR2 SQSDAQ. The CDR3 has 15 amino acids. The CDR3 coding sequence is TGTGCCAGTTTCACCGGGACAGGGGTAAACAATGAGCAGTTCTTC. Translating it yields CASFTGTGVNNEQFF. Full variable domain (remainder filled in from reference TRBV7-4 and TRBJ2-1): GAGVSQSPRYKVAKRGRDVALRCDSISGHVTLYWYRQTLGQGSEVLTYSQSDAQRDKSGRPSGRFSAERPERSVSTLKIQRTEQGDSAVYLCASFTGTGVNNEQFFGPGTRLTVL.